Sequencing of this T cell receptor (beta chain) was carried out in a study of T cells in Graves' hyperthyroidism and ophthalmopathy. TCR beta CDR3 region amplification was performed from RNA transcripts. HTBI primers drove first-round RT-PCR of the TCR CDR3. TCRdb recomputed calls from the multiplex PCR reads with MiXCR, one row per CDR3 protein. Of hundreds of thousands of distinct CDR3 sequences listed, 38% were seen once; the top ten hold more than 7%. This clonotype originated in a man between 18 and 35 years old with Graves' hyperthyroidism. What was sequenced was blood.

For the CDR3, the DNA is TGTGCCAGCAGTTTCCCCGCCGGGACACGGTCGGAGCAGTACTTC. Amino acids: CASSFPAGTRSEQYF. The chain carries TRBV28 and TRBJ2-7; a possible D gene is TRBD1 (6 bases). Trimming left V 3 bases short and J 7 bases short, with 19 bases between. The CDR3 totals 15 residues. Germline V lookup: CDR1 MDHEN, CDR2 SYDVKM.